The rows below give T cell receptor beta chains drawn from one sample of a study of T-cell reconstitution after alpha-beta-depleted transplantation in children. TCRdb re-analysed the PCR reads in MiXCR, keeping a single row per CDR3 protein. The data show 400,000 to 450,000 distinct CDR3 sequences, about 45% seen once. This sample comprised PBMCs, obtained before TCRalphabeta/CD19-depleted stem cell transplant. The receptors were gathered from a girl aged 2 to 10 with aplastic anemia, due to receive a stem cell transplant. Both conserved end residues are part of each CDR3. D genes are given only for firm matches. Clone size is stated in some rows and not others, as once, few, many or a class when expanded.

len: 14
j_gene: TRBJ2-1
v_gene: TRBV20-1
abundance: -
d_gene: TRBD1
CDR3nt: TGCAGTGCTAGAGGTGGACAGGGAGCAGATGAGCAGTTCTTC
CDR3aa: CSARGGQGADEQFF

len: 16
j_gene: TRBJ2-1
v_gene: TRBV5-5
abundance: -
d_gene: TRBD2
CDR3nt: TGTGCCAGCAGCTTGGAGGTAGCGGGGTACTACAATGAGCAGTTCTTC
CDR3aa: CASSLEVAGYYNEQFF

len: 11
j_gene: TRBJ2-7
v_gene: TRBV3-1
abundance: -
d_gene: -
CDR3nt: TGTGCCAGCAGCCAGGCCGTGGAGCAGTACTTC
CDR3aa: CASSQAVEQYF

len: 14
j_gene: TRBJ2-1
v_gene: TRBV5-1
abundance: -
d_gene: TRBD2
CDR3nt: TGCGCCAGCAGCTTAGGCGGGGGGGCCGGTGAGCAGTTCTTC
CDR3aa: CASSLGGGAGEQFF

len: 18
j_gene: TRBJ2-3
v_gene: TRBV3-1
abundance: -
d_gene: TRBD2
CDR3nt: TGTGCCACCAGCCTAAAAGGACGGGGACTAGCGGTCGGGGATACGCAGTATTTT
CDR3aa: CATSLKGRGLAVGDTQYF

len: 16
j_gene: TRBJ1-5
v_gene: TRBV20-1
abundance: few
d_gene: -
CDR3nt: TGCAGTGCTAGAGATAGGTCCGCTTATAGCAATCAGCCCCAGCATTTT
CDR3aa: CSARDRSAYSNQPQHF

len: 12
j_gene: TRBJ2-7
v_gene: TRBV20-1
abundance: -
d_gene: -
CDR3nt: TGCAGTGCTAGCGGGCAGTCCTACGAGCAGTACTTC
CDR3aa: CSASGQSYEQYF

len: 15
j_gene: TRBJ2-3
v_gene: TRBV20-1
abundance: many
d_gene: TRBD2
CDR3nt: TGCAGTGCTACCCTAGCGGGAGGTAGCACAGATACGCAGTATTTT
CDR3aa: CSATLAGGSTDTQYF

len: 14
j_gene: TRBJ2-1
v_gene: TRBV5-6
abundance: -
d_gene: TRBD2
CDR3nt: TGTGCCAGCAGCCCCGCTAGCGGATACAATGAGCAGTTCTTC
CDR3aa: CASSPASGYNEQFF

len: 13
j_gene: TRBJ2-3
v_gene: TRBV20-1
abundance: once
d_gene: TRBD2
CDR3nt: TGCAGAATGCCGGGACTAGCGACAGATACGCAGTATTTT
CDR3aa: CRMPGLATDTQYF

len: 14
j_gene: TRBJ2-5
v_gene: TRBV20-1
abundance: many
d_gene: -
CDR3nt: TGCAGTGCTAGACTAGCGCTCCCACAAGAGACCCAGTACTTC
CDR3aa: CSARLALPQETQYF

len: 14
j_gene: TRBJ2-7
v_gene: TRBV29-1
abundance: once
d_gene: TRBD1
CDR3nt: TGCAGCGTTGGGGGGACAGACGTCTCCTACGAGCAGTACTTC
CDR3aa: CSVGGTDVSYEQYF

len: 15
j_gene: TRBJ1-5
v_gene: TRBV20-1
abundance: -
d_gene: -
CDR3nt: TGCAGTGCGGGGGGCAGGGATTATAGCAATCAGCCCCAGCATTTT
CDR3aa: CSAGGRDYSNQPQHF

len: 15
j_gene: TRBJ1-6
v_gene: TRBV20-1
abundance: -
d_gene: -
CDR3nt: TGCAGTGCCAAAGTTTCGGGGGACGGAAATTCACCCCTCCACTTT
CDR3aa: CSAKVSGDGNSPLHF

len: 17
j_gene: TRBJ2-1
v_gene: TRBV6-5
abundance: -
d_gene: TRBD2
CDR3nt: TGTGCCAGCAGTTCCTCGGGACTAGCGGCCGCCTACAATGAGCAGTTCTTC
CDR3aa: CASSSSGLAAAYNEQFF

len: 14
j_gene: TRBJ2-1
v_gene: TRBV10-3
abundance: many
d_gene: -
CDR3nt: TGTGCCATCAGTGATAGAGGCTTTTACAATGAGCAGTTCTTC
CDR3aa: CAISDRGFYNEQFF

len: 17
j_gene: TRBJ2-7
v_gene: TRBV15
abundance: -
d_gene: TRBD2
CDR3nt: TGTGCCACCAGCAGAGAAGAAGAGCGGGGCCACCCCTACGAGCAGTACTTC
CDR3aa: CATSREEERGHPYEQYF

len: 14
j_gene: TRBJ2-7
v_gene: TRBV20-1
abundance: -
d_gene: TRBD1
CDR3nt: TGCAGTGCTAGACCCTGGACAGGGAACCACGAGCAGTACTTC
CDR3aa: CSARPWTGNHEQYF

len: 15
j_gene: TRBJ2-5
v_gene: TRBV20-1
abundance: -
d_gene: -
CDR3nt: TGCAGTGCTAGAGATGTTAAGCTGGGGCAAGAGACCCAGTACTTC
CDR3aa: CSARDVKLGQETQYF

len: 11
j_gene: TRBJ2-1
v_gene: TRBV6-2/TRBV6-3
abundance: -
d_gene: -
CDR3nt: TGTGCCAGCAGTCATGGAGGTGAGCAGTTCTTC
CDR3aa: CASSHGGEQFF

len: 12
j_gene: TRBJ2-1
v_gene: TRBV6-5
abundance: -
d_gene: -
CDR3nt: TGTGCCACCGGACAATGGGCAGATGAGCAGTTCTTC
CDR3aa: CATGQWADEQFF

len: 15
j_gene: TRBJ2-3
v_gene: TRBV5-1
abundance: few
d_gene: TRBD2
CDR3nt: TGCGCCAGCAGGGCTAGCGGGAGTAGGGCAGATACGCAGTATTTT
CDR3aa: CASRASGSRADTQYF

len: 16
j_gene: TRBJ2-1
v_gene: TRBV27
abundance: many
d_gene: TRBD2
CDR3nt: TGTGCCAGCAGTTTCGGTTCACTAGCGGGATCCGGTGAGCAGTTCTTC
CDR3aa: CASSFGSLAGSGEQFF

len: 14
j_gene: TRBJ2-7
v_gene: TRBV20-1
abundance: few
d_gene: -
CDR3nt: TGCAGTGGCCCGGACGGACACCTCTCCTACGAGCAGTACTTC
CDR3aa: CSGPDGHLSYEQYF

len: 16
j_gene: TRBJ2-1
v_gene: TRBV7-3
abundance: -
d_gene: TRBD2
CDR3nt: TGTGCCAGCAGCTTAATTCCCAGCGGGGTCTACAATGAGCAGTTCTTC
CDR3aa: CASSLIPSGVYNEQFF

len: 12
j_gene: TRBJ2-7
v_gene: TRBV20-1
abundance: -
d_gene: -
CDR3nt: TGCAGTGCCCCCAGGATGGGTCGCGAGCAGTACTTC
CDR3aa: CSAPRMGREQYF

len: 13
j_gene: TRBJ1-5
v_gene: TRBV19
abundance: once
d_gene: -
CDR3nt: TGTGCCAGTACTCGACAGATAAATCAGCCCCAGCATTTT
CDR3aa: CASTRQINQPQHF

len: 17
j_gene: TRBJ2-5
v_gene: TRBV9
abundance: -
d_gene: TRBD2
CDR3nt: TGTGCCAGCAGCGTAGGAGGACTAGGCGGGGTGCAAGAGACCCAGTACTTC
CDR3aa: CASSVGGLGGVQETQYF

len: 16
j_gene: TRBJ2-7
v_gene: TRBV5-1
abundance: -
d_gene: -
CDR3nt: TGCGCCAGCAGCTTGGAGGGGCAGTGGACCTACTACGAGCAGTACTTC
CDR3aa: CASSLEGQWTYYEQYF

len: 13
j_gene: TRBJ2-5
v_gene: TRBV20-1
abundance: -
d_gene: TRBD2
CDR3nt: TGCAGTGCTGGTCAGCGGGGTCAAGAGACCCAGTACTTC
CDR3aa: CSAGQRGQETQYF

len: 13
j_gene: TRBJ2-5
v_gene: TRBV24-1
abundance: many
d_gene: TRBD1
CDR3nt: TGTGCCACTCGGGACAGGCGCCAAGAGACCCAGTACTTC
CDR3aa: CATRDRRQETQYF

len: 16
j_gene: TRBJ2-5
v_gene: TRBV20-1
abundance: -
d_gene: TRBD2
CDR3nt: TGCAGTGCCCCGAAAAAGACTAGCGGGAGAGGGGAGACCCAGTACTTC
CDR3aa: CSAPKKTSGRGETQYF

len: 15
j_gene: TRBJ1-2
v_gene: TRBV5-1
abundance: -
d_gene: TRBD1
CDR3nt: TGCGCCAGCAGCTTGGACAGGGGTTCTAACTATGGCTACACCTTC
CDR3aa: CASSLDRGSNYGYTF

len: 15
j_gene: TRBJ2-1
v_gene: TRBV6-5
abundance: -
d_gene: -
CDR3nt: TGTGCCAGCAGTTACTCGGGCAGTCCCTACAATGAGCAGTTCTTC
CDR3aa: CASSYSGSPYNEQFF

len: 13
j_gene: TRBJ2-7
v_gene: TRBV15
abundance: -
d_gene: TRBD1
CDR3nt: TGTGCCACCGGGACAGGGGCCCCGAACGAGCAGTACTTC
CDR3aa: CATGTGAPNEQYF

len: 17
j_gene: TRBJ2-1
v_gene: TRBV9
abundance: -
d_gene: TRBD2
CDR3nt: TGTGCCAGCAGCGACCGGACTAGCGGGAGGCGCTACAATGAGCAGTTCTTC
CDR3aa: CASSDRTSGRRYNEQFF

len: 16
j_gene: TRBJ2-3
v_gene: TRBV7-9
abundance: -
d_gene: -
CDR3nt: TGTGCCAGCAGCGCCCCTAGCTTGGGGGAAAGAGATACGCAGTATTTT
CDR3aa: CASSAPSLGERDTQYF

len: 16
j_gene: TRBJ1-1
v_gene: TRBV4-1
abundance: -
d_gene: TRBD1
CDR3nt: TGCGCCAGCAGCCAGGTCACAGGGGTGCTGGGTACTGAAGCTTTCTTT
CDR3aa: CASSQVTGVLGTEAFF

len: 17
j_gene: TRBJ2-5
v_gene: TRBV5-1
abundance: once
d_gene: TRBD2
CDR3nt: TGCGCCAGCAGCAGGGTTAGCGGGGGCCTAACTCAAGAGACCCAGTACTTC
CDR3aa: CASSRVSGGLTQETQYF

len: 15
j_gene: TRBJ2-1
v_gene: TRBV20-1
abundance: few
d_gene: -
CDR3nt: TGCAGTGCTAGAGATCGGCTAACCACCTACAATGAGCAGTTCTTC
CDR3aa: CSARDRLTTYNEQFF

len: 13
j_gene: TRBJ2-1
v_gene: TRBV15
abundance: -
d_gene: -
CDR3nt: TGTGCCACCAGCAGAGATCCTAGGGATGAGCAGTTCTTC
CDR3aa: CATSRDPRDEQFF

len: 16
j_gene: TRBJ1-4
v_gene: TRBV7-9
abundance: few
d_gene: -
CDR3nt: TGTGCCAGCAGCTTACAGGGACGGATAACTAATGAAAAACTGTTTTTT
CDR3aa: CASSLQGRITNEKLFF

len: 13
j_gene: TRBJ2-1
v_gene: TRBV12-5
abundance: -
d_gene: -
CDR3nt: TGTGCTAGTGGTTTTTCCCTTTACAATGAGCAGTTCTTC
CDR3aa: CASGFSLYNEQFF

len: 18
j_gene: TRBJ2-7
v_gene: TRBV10-3
abundance: many
d_gene: -
CDR3nt: TGTGCCATCAGTGAGGGGTCGGTTCTAGCGGACAGCTCCTACGAGCAGTACTTC
CDR3aa: CAISEGSVLADSSYEQYF

len: 18
j_gene: TRBJ2-4
v_gene: TRBV4-2
abundance: -
d_gene: TRBD2
CDR3nt: TGTGCCAGCAGCAAAGAGGGGACTAGTACTTTGCTGGGAAACATTCAGTACTTC
CDR3aa: CASSKEGTSTLLGNIQYF

len: 15
j_gene: TRBJ1-6
v_gene: TRBV7-9
abundance: -
d_gene: -
CDR3nt: TGTGCCAGCAGCTTAGGAGTCGGTGGCAATTCACCCCTCCACTTT
CDR3aa: CASSLGVGGNSPLHF

len: 12
j_gene: TRBJ2-5
v_gene: TRBV20-1
abundance: many
d_gene: -
CDR3nt: TGCAGTGCTAGAGAGGCGGGAGAGACCCAGTACTTC
CDR3aa: CSAREAGETQYF

len: 17
j_gene: TRBJ2-7
v_gene: TRBV19
abundance: -
d_gene: -
CDR3nt: TGTGCCAGTAGTATAGATCTCCCGGGCGGGCAGTTCTACGAGCAGTACTTC
CDR3aa: CASSIDLPGGQFYEQYF

len: 18
j_gene: TRBJ2-3
v_gene: TRBV12-3/TRBV12-4
abundance: -
d_gene: TRBD2
CDR3nt: TGTGCCAGCAGTTTAGGATTTGGTGGACTAGCGGGCACAGATACGCAGTATTTT
CDR3aa: CASSLGFGGLAGTDTQYF